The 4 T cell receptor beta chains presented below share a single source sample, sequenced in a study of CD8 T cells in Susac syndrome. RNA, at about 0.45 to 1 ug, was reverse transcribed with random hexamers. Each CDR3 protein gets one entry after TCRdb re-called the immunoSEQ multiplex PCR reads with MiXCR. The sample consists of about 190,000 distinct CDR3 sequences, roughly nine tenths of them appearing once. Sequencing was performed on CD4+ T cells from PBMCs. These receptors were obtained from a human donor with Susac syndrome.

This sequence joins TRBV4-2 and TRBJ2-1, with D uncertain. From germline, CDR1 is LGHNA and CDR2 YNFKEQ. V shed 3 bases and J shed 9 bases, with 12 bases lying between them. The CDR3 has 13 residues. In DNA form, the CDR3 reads TGTGCCAGCAGCCAGAGGATAGAGAGTGAGCAGTTCTTC. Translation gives CASSQRIESEQFF.

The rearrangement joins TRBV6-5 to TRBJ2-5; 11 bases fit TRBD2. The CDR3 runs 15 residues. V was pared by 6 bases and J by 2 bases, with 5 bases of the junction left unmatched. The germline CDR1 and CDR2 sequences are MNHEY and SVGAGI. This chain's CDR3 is CASSLGLAEQETQYF. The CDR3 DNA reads TGTGCCAGCAGCCTGGGACTAGCGGAACAAGAGACCCAGTACTTC.

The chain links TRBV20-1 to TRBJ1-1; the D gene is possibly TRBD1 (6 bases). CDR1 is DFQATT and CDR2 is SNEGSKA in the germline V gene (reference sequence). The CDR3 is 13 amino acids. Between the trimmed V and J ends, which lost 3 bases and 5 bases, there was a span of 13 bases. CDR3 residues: CSARDRLRTEAFF. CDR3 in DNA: TGCAGTGCTAGGGACAGACTAAGGACTGAAGCTTTCTTT.

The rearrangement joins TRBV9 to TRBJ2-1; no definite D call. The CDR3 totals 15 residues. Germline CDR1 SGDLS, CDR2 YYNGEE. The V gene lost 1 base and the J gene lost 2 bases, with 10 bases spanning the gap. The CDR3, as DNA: TGTGCCAGCAGCGTAAGCCGGTCCCCCTACAATGAGCAGTTCTTC. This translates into CASSVSRSPYNEQFF.